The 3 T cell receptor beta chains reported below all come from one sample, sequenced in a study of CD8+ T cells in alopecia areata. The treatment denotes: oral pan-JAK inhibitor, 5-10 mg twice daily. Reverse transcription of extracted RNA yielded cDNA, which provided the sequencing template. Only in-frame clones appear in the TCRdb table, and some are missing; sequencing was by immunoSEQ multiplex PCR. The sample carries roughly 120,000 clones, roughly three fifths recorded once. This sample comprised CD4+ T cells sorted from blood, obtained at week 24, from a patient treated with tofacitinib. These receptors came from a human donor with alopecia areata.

The DNA of the CDR3 is TGTGCCAGCATGCTGCAGGCGAACACTGAAGCTTTCTTT. It translates to CASMLQANTEAFF. V usage is TRBV2 and J usage is TRBJ1-1, with D uncertain. This CDR3 spans 13 amino acids. Germline V CDR1 and CDR2: SNHLY, FYNNEI. With 7 bases removed from V and 1 base from J, the gap between germline ends came to 10 bases.

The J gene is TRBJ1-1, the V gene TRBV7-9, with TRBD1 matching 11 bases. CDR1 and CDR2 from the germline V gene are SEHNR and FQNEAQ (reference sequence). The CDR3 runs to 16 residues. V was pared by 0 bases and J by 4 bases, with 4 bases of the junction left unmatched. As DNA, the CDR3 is TGTGCCAGCAGCTTAGCTCCAGGACAGGGGGCCACTGAAGCTTTCTTT. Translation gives CASSLAPGQGATEAFF.

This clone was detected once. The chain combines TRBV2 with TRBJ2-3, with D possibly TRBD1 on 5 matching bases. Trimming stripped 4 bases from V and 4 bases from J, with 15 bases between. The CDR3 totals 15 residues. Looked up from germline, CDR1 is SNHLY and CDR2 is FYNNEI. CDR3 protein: CASSVGQGGPDTQYF. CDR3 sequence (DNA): TGTGCCAGCAGTGTAGGCCAGGGTGGGCCAGATACGCAGTATTTT.